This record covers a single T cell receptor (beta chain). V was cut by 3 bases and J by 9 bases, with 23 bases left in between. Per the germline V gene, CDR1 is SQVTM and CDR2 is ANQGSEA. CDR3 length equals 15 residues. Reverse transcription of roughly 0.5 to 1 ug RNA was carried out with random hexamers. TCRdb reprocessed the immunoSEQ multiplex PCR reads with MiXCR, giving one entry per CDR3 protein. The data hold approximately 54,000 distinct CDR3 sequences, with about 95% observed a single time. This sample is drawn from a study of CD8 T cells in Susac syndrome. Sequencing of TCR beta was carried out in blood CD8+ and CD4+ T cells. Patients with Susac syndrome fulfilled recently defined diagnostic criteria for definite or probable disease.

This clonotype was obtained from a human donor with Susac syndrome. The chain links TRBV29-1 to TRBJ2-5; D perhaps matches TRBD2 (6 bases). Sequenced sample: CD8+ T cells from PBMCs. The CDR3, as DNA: TGCAGCGTTGATCGGGCGGGGACCCCATCTGCGTCCCAGTACTTC. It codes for CSVDRAGTPSASQYF.